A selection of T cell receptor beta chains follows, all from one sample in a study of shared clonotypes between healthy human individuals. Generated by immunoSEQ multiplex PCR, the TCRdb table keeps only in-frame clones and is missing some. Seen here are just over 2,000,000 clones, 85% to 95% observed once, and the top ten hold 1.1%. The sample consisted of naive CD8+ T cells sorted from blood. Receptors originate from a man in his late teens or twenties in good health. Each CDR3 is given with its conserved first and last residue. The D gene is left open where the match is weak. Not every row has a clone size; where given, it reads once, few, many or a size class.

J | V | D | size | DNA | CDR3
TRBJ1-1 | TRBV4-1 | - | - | TGCGCCAGCAGCTTAGAACCGGGCACTGAAGCTTTCTTT | CASSLEPGTEAFF
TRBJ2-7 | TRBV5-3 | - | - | TGTGCCAGAGACGGGATCTCCTACGAGCAGTACTTC | CARDGISYEQYF
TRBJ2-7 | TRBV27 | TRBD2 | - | TGTGCCAGCGGGAAAGCGGGAGGCTACGAGCAGTACTTC | CASGKAGGYEQYF
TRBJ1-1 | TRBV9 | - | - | TGTGCCAGCAGCGTAGTGGAGAGGAACACTGAAGCTTTCTTT | CASSVVERNTEAFF
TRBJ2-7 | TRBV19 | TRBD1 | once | TGTGCCAGTAGTGGGTCGACAGGGGGCTACGAGCAGTACTTC | CASSGSTGGYEQYF
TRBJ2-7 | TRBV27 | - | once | TGTGCCAGCAGTTTATACTCCGGGACACCAGCCTACGAGCAGTACTTC | CASSLYSGTPAYEQYF
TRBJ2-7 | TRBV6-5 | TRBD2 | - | TGTGCCAGCAGTTGGGGACTAGCGGGCTACGAGCAGTACTTC | CASSWGLAGYEQYF
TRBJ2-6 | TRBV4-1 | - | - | TGCGCCAGCAGCCCCCGGGATCTTATAATCCTCTCTGGGGCCAACGTCCTGACTTTC | CASSPRDLIILSGANVLTF
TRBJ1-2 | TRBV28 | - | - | TGTGCCAGCACCCCCGGGACAACCACTAACTATGGCTACACCTTC | CASTPGTTTNYGYTF
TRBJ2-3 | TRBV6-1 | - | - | TGTGCCAGCAGTTCTACTATCACAGATACGCAGTATTTT | CASSSTITDTQYF
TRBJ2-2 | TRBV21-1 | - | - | - | CASSKAKRRAGELFF
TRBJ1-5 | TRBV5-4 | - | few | TGTGCCAGCAGCTTGGAGGGAATGCAGCCCCAGCATTTT | CASSLEGMQPQHF
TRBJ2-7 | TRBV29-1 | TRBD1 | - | TGCAGCGTTGATGACCCGGACAGGGAGAACCCCTACGAGCAGTACTTC | CSVDDPDRENPYEQYF
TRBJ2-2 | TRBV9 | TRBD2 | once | TGTGCCAGCAGCGTTAGCGGGGGGACCGGGGAGCTGTTTTTT | CASSVSGGTGELFF
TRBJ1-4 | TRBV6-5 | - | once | TGTGCCAGCAGTTACTCGATCGCTGCAACTAATGAAAAACTGTTTTTT | CASSYSIAATNEKLFF
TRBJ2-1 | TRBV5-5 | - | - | TGTGCCAGCAGCCTAAACCCTGGGGTATACCTCAATGAGCAGTTCTTC | CASSLNPGVYLNEQFF
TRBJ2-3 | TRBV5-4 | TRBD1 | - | TGTGCCAGCAGCGGGGACAGGGGTGGAACAGATACGCAGTATTTT | CASSGDRGGTDTQYF
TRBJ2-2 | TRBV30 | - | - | TGTGCCTGGAGTGTAGGTTGGGACACCGGGGAGCTGTTTTTT | CAWSVGWDTGELFF
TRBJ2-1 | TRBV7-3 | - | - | TGTGCCAGCAGCATATCCGGGACTTTAGCCTACAATGAGCAGTTCTTC | CASSISGTLAYNEQFF
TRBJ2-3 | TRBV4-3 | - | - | TGCGCCAGCAGCCAGTGGGGGCTGCAAGATACGCAGTATTTT | CASSQWGLQDTQYF
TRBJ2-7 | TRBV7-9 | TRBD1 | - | TGTGCCAGCAGCTTTACCCGGGACAGGGCCTACGAGCAGTACTTC | CASSFTRDRAYEQYF
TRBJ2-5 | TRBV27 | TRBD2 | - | TGTGCCAGCAGTATCGGGGGGGCGGCGGGGGAGACCCAGTACTTC | CASSIGGAAGETQYF
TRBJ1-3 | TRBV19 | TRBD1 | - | TGTGCCAGTAACATCCCTCAACCCAGGGGGGACTACATATCCTCTGGAAACACCATATATTTT | CASNIPQPRGDYISSGNTIYF
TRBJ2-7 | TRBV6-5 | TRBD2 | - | TGTGCCATATGGACTAGCGGAATTTACGAGCAGTACTTC | CAIWTSGIYEQYF
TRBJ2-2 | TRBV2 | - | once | TGTGCCAGCAGGGGCATAGACTGGGAGCTGTTTTTT | CASRGIDWELFF
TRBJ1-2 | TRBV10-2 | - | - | TGCGCCAGCAGTGAGGCGGGCCTGGGGGGCTATGGCTACACCTTC | CASSEAGLGGYGYTF
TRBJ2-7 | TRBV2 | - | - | TGTGCCAGCAGTGGAGACTCATTCGAGCAGTACTTC | CASSGDSFEQYF
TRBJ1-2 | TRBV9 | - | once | TGTGCCAGCAGCCCCGGAGGGGCATTTTTAGGCTACACCTTC | CASSPGGAFLGYTF
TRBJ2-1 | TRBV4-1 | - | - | TGCGCCAGCAGCCAAGCGTCCCACAATGAGCAGTTCTTC | CASSQASHNEQFF
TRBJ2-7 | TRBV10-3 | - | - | TGTGCCATCAGTGAGTCGCCAGAAATCTCCTACGAGCAGTACTTC | CAISESPEISYEQYF
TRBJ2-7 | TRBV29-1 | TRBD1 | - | TGCAGCGTTGGGAGACAGGGGGAGCAGTACTTC | CSVGRQGEQYF
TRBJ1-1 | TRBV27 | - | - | TGTGCCAGCAGTTTACGGGGATTCGGCACTGAAGCTTTCTTT | CASSLRGFGTEAFF
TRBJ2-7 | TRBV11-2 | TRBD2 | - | TGTGCCAGCAGCTTAGTTGCTAGCGGGGGCTACGAGCAGTACTTC | CASSLVASGGYEQYF